The rows below give T cell receptor beta chains drawn from one sample of a study of T cells in Graves' hyperthyroidism and ophthalmopathy. In TCRdb, the multiplex PCR reads were re-called with MiXCR into one record per CDR3 protein. The sample lists 490,000 or so distinct CDR3 sequences, about 20% seen once, with about 50% in the top ten. Sequencing used blood. The receptors derive from a man aged 40-55 years with Graves' ophthalmopathy. Each CDR3 is given without its conserved first and last residue. A D gene is named only where the DNA matches it firmly.

TRBV20-1 | NA | SACQGRAKNIRY
TRBV27 | NA | ATTGTPQNEQF
TRBV20-1 | TRBD1 | SATQLRGLTDTQY
TRBV6-2/TRBV6-3 | NA | ASSYIRGQPQH
TRBV2 | NA | ASSEASGWTGELF
TRBV3-1 | NA | ASSQDEVTNYGYT
TRBV20-1 | TRBD1 | SARANDRGREQY
TRBV27 | NA | ASSPWGSGYT
TRBV2 | NA | ASGGVVGRRSTGELF
TRBV12-3/TRBV12-4 | TRBD2 | ASSPPLGGGEEQY
TRBV2 | TRBD2 | ASTGLAESSYNEQF
TRBV3-1 | NA | ASSQLSEAF
TRBV28 | NA | ATESSTGELF
TRBV16 | NA | ASSQSNTGELF
TRBV28 | TRBD1 | ASSPRDREGQPQH
TRBV6-1 | NA | ASSYEVNTEAF
TRBV2 | TRBD1 | ASSERTGVYNEQF
TRBV5-1 | NA | ASSKGGISYEQY
TRBV5-1 | TRBD1 | ASSLGGQTTSYEQY
TRBV12-3/TRBV12-4 | TRBD2 | ASRLRGGSSYNEQF
TRBV14 | NA | ASSHERAPYNEQF
TRBV3-1 | NA | AIDIGGTQY
TRBV12-3/TRBV12-4 | NA | ASSQFGTLQETQY
TRBV9 | NA | ASSVLSGNTIY
TRBV6-6 | NA | ASSYQGIYNEQF
TRBV6-2/TRBV6-3 | NA | ASSEPRGLTSTDTQY
TRBV6-1 | TRBD1 | ASRDREYTEAF
TRBV7-2 | TRBD2 | ASSVSGPTDTQY
TRBV29-1 | NA | SVEQGLENTEAF